This TCR beta chain was sequenced for a study of cytomegalovirus exposure and HLA in healthy donors. The CDR3 length is 14 residues. V was cut by 0 bases and J by 4 bases, with 10 bases left in between. The germline gives CDR1 SGHNT, CDR2 YYREEE (reference sequence). The study ran its PCR with 60 Vbeta and 13 Jbeta primers. The repertoire was sequenced with immunoSEQ multiplex PCR; TCRdb's copy has only in-frame clones and lacks some. The table counts some 75,000 clones; about 5% lies in the top ten. This sequence was found in a man in his forties in good health and CMV-seronegative. The genes are TRBV5-4 and TRBJ1-2; D is perhaps TRBD1 (6 bases). Sequencing used PBMCs. Here the CDR3 reads CASSLDREGYGYTF. The DNA for the CDR3 is TGTGCCAGCAGCTTGGACAGGGAAGGCTATGGCTACACCTTC.